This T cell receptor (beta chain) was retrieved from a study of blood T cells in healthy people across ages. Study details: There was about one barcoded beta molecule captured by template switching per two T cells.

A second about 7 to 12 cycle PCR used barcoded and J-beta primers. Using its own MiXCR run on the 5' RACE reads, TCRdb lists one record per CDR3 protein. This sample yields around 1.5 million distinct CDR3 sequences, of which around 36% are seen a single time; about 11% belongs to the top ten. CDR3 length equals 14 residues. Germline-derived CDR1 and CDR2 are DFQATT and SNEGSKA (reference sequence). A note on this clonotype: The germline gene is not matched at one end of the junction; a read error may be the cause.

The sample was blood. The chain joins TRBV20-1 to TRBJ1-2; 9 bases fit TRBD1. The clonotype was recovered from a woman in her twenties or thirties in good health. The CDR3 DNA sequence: TGCAGTGCCTCCGGGACAGGGAGGGACTATGACTACACCTTC. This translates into CSASGTGRDYDYTF.